The next 26 T cell receptor beta chains were all read from a single sample in a study of OX40 agonist ivuxolimab in advanced cancers. The data were produced by immunoSEQ multiplex PCR, yet TCRdb's version contains in-frame clones alone and is incomplete. The sample includes 99,000 or so clones, 90% to 95% of them seen just once. The sample in question was CD4+ or CD8+ T cells sorted from blood, obtained in a trial of the OX40 agonist ivuxolimab. The receptors derive from an adult with an advanced solid tumor such as melanoma, head and neck, liver or kidney cancer.

In this sample, this clone turned up a few times. The V gene is TRBV5-4, the J gene TRBJ2-1; TRBD1 aligns across 10 bases. The length of the CDR3 is 16 residues. The germline gives CDR1 SGHNT, CDR2 YYREEE (reference sequence). Trimming took 3 bases from V and 7 from J; bases not matched to a gene: 10. The CDR3 protein is CASSSDPGQGWNEQFF. DNA of the CDR3: TGTGCCAGCAGCTCGGATCCGGGACAGGGGTGGAATGAGCAGTTCTTC.

The chain has TRBV29-1 and TRBJ2-1, with 7 bases fitting TRBD2. J was trimmed by 0 bases and V by 6 bases; bases with no gene match: 8. CDR3 length: 15 amino acids. The V gene's germline CDR1 is SQVTM and CDR2 ANQGSEA. The CDR3 DNA is TGCAGCGTCAAAAGCGGGGACCACTCCTACAATGAGCAGTTCTTC. Its translation: CSVKSGDHSYNEQFF.

V is TRBV2 and J is TRBJ1-5; TRBD1 agrees at 8 bases. The CDR3 spans 14 residues. The germline CDR1 and CDR2 sequences are SNHLY and FYNNEI. V was clipped by 8 bases and J by 1 base; unmatched bases: 4. CDR3: CASGRTGSNQPQHF. Here the CDR3 DNA reads TGTGCCAGCGGTAGGACAGGGAGCAATCAGCCCCAGCATTTT.

The DNA for the CDR3 is TGTGCCAGCAGGAATAACTATGGCTACACCTTC. Translating it yields CASRNNYGYTF. The chain joins TRBV28 to TRBJ1-2; no clear D. V was trimmed by 6 bases and J by 1 base, leaving 3 bases between them. The CDR3 totals 11 residues. Germline V lookup: CDR1 MDHEN, CDR2 SYDVKM.

This chain connects TRBV9 to TRBJ2-7; 7 bases agree with TRBD2. Looked up from germline, CDR1 is SGDLS and CDR2 is YYNGEE. The V segment lost 2 bases and the J segment 2 bases; nucleotides outside the gene matches: 4. This CDR3 region has 14 residues. The CDR3 loop reads CASSVTSDTYEQYF. DNA of the CDR3: TGTGCCAGCAGCGTTACTAGCGACACCTACGAGCAGTACTTC.

The rearrangement joins TRBV7-8 to TRBJ1-1; D unresolved. CDR3 length: 17 amino acids. V was shortened by 2 bases and J by 0 bases, with 16 bases between the two germline ends. The germline gives CDR1 SGHVS, CDR2 FQNEAQ. CDR3 amino acids: CASSLSRVGLMNTEAFF. The CDR3 nucleotides read TGTGCCAGCAGCTTAAGTAGGGTCGGGCTAATGAACACTGAAGCTTTCTTT.

The V call is TRBV7-2, the J call TRBJ1-5; D is unresolved. The CDR3 runs to 13 residues. Trimming cost V 3 bases and J 5 bases, with 8 bases left between them. Germline V lookup: CDR1 SGHTA, CDR2 FQGNSA. CDR3 sequence (DNA): TGTGCCAGCAGCTTTAGGCTAGATCAGCCCCAGCATTTT. Its protein product is CASSFRLDQPQHF. The full variable domain, its missing parts supplied by reference TRBV7-2 and TRBJ1-5, is GAGVSQSPSNKVTEKGKDVELRCDPISGHTALYWYRQSLGQGLEFLIYFQGNSAPDKSGLPSDRFSAERTGGSVSTLTIQRTQQEDSAVYLCASSFRLDQPQHFGDGTRLSIL.

The CDR3 reads CAKISTGTANEKLFF. In DNA, the CDR3 is TGTGCCAAGATCTCAACAGGGACGGCTAATGAAAAACTGTTTTTT. V usage is TRBV5-4 and J usage is TRBJ1-4; maybe TRBD1 (6 bases). Between the trimmed V and J ends, which lost 9 bases and 3 bases, there was a span of 18 bases. CDR1 is SGHNT and CDR2 is YYREEE in the germline V gene (reference sequence). This CDR3 contains 15 residues. The entire variable domain, with the rest obtained from reference TRBV5-4 and TRBJ1-4, is as follows: ETGVTQSPTHLIKTRGQQVTLRCSSQSGHNTVSWYQQALGQGPQFIFQYYREEENGRGNFPPRFSGLQFPNYSSELNVNALELDDSALYLCAKISTGTANEKLFFGSGTQLSVL.

The V call is TRBV7-2, the J call TRBJ2-5; D remains ambiguous. The closer fit of TRBJ2-7 to the DNA end suggests the J call may be wrong. CDR3 size: 16 residues. Germline CDR1 and CDR2: SGHTA and FQGNSA. The DNA for the CDR3 is TGTGCCAGCAGCTTAGTTGGACCCGTCGGATCCTACGAGCAGTACTTC. Translation gives CASSLVGPVGSYEQYF.

The chain couples TRBV7-8 to TRBJ2-7; 9 bases are shared with TRBD2. Trimming at V came to 5 bases and at J to 5 bases, leaving 13 bases not matched to a gene. CDR1 SGHVS and CDR2 FQNEAQ come from the germline V gene. The CDR3 runs 16 residues. The CDR3 DNA reads as TGTGCCAGCAGCCGATCTGGACTAGCGCTCTTCGACGAGCAGTACTTC. It translates to CASSRSGLALFDEQYF.

The chain couples TRBV15 to TRBJ2-6; 7 bases are shared with TRBD1. V lost 0 bases and J lost 2; bases outside the gene matches: 4. Germline CDR1 and CDR2: LNHNV and YYDKDF (reference sequence). CDR3 length: 17 residues. CDR3 nucleotide sequence: TGTGCCACCAGCAGAGAAGGGGGCTTGGCTGGGGCCAACGTCCTGACTTTC. Amino acid sequence: CATSREGGLAGANVLTF.

This chain connects TRBV7-6 to TRBJ1-4; 7 positions match TRBD1. The CDR3 contains 17 residues. Germline CDR1 reads SGHVS; CDR2 reads FNYEAQ. V lost 5 bases, J lost 0 bases, and 9 bases stayed unmatched. The CDR3 loop is CASSPTGRWSTNEKLFF. DNA of the CDR3: TGTGCCAGCAGCCCGACAGGGAGGTGGTCAACTAATGAAAAACTGTTTTTT.

The rearrangement links TRBV7-9 to TRBJ2-3, with D tentatively TRBD1 or TRBD2 (5 bases each). This CDR3 has 15 amino acids. V was cut by 1 base and J by 4 bases, with 12 bases left in between. CDR1 SEHNR and CDR2 FQNEAQ come from the germline V gene (reference sequence). The CDR3, as DNA: TGTGCCAGCAGCTTAGATGGGGGATCGGCAGATACGCAGTATTTT. This translates into CASSLDGGSADTQYF. Full variable domain (missing parts from reference TRBV7-9 and TRBJ2-3): DTGVSQNPRHKITKRGQNVTFRCDPISEHNRLYWYRQTLGQGPEFLTYFQNEAQLEKSRLLSDRFSAERPKGSFSTLEIQRTEQGDSAMYLCASSLDGGSADTQYFGPGTRLTVL.

The rearrangement joins TRBV28 to TRBJ2-1; the match to TRBD2 covers 7 bases. Trimming took 2 bases from V and 2 from J; bases not matched to a gene: 9. This CDR3 is 17 amino acids long. Germline assignment: CDR1 MDHEN and CDR2 SYDVKM. The CDR3 loop is CASSLAGAGHPYNEQFF. The DNA of the CDR3 is TGTGCCAGCAGTTTAGCGGGAGCGGGCCATCCCTACAATGAGCAGTTCTTC. Looking up the rest from reference TRBV28 and TRBJ2-1 gives the full variable domain: DVKVTQSSRYLVKRTGEKVFLECVQDMDHENMFWYRQDPGLGLRLIYFSYDVKMKEKGDIPEGYSVSREKKERFSLILESASTNQTSMYLCASSLAGAGHPYNEQFFGPGTRLTVL.

V usage is TRBV2 and J usage is TRBJ2-7, with a possible D match to TRBD1 (5 bases). Trimming shortened V by 6 bases and J by 0 bases, and 12 bases separated the two germline ends. Germline V CDR1 and CDR2: SNHLY, FYNNEI. This CDR3 has 14 amino acids. CDR3 bases: TGTGCCAGCAGGGTACAGGTGAGCTCCTACGAGCAGTACTTC. Translation: CASRVQVSSYEQYF.

This chain connects TRBV14 to TRBJ2-1, with 10 bases lining up with TRBD2. CDR1 is SGHDN and CDR2 is FVKESK in the germline V gene. With V trimmed by 0 bases and J by 10 bases, 12 bases remained unmatched. This CDR3 is 17 amino acids long. For the CDR3, the DNA is TGTGCCAGCAGCCAAGATCAGTCTAGCGGGAGAGCACGCGAGCAGTTCTTC. Translation: CASSQDQSSGRAREQFF. The variable domain in full, with the rest retrieved from reference TRBV14 and TRBJ2-1, is EAGVTQFPSHSVIEKGQTVTLRCDPISGHDNLYWYRRVMGKEIKFLLHFVKESKQDESGMPNNRFLAERTGGTYSTLKVQPAELEDSGVYFCASSQDQSSGRAREQFFGPGTRLTVL.

The chain combines TRBV29-1 with TRBJ1-3; D uncertain. Germline CDR1 and CDR2: SQVTM and ANQGSEA. Trimming shortened V by 7 bases and J by 3 bases, and 10 bases separated the two germline ends. The CDR3 has 12 residues. The CDR3 nucleotides are TGCAGCGCAAAAACGTATGGAAACACCATATATTTT. It specifies CSAKTYGNTIYF.

The genes are TRBV11-2 and TRBJ2-5; D is unclear. The CDR3 has 11 residues. From germline, CDR1 is SGHAT and CDR2 FQNNGV. Trimming left V 1 base short and J 5 bases short, with 2 bases between. DNA for the CDR3: TGTGCCAGCAGCTTAGCGGAGACCCAGTACTTC. Its protein is CASSLAETQYF. Using reference TRBV11-2 and TRBJ2-5 for the parts outside the CDR3, the full variable domain is EAGVAQSPRYKIIEKRQSVAFWCNPISGHATLYWYQQILGQGPKLLIQFQNNGVVDDSQLPKDRFSAERLKGVDSTLKIQPAKLEDSAVYLCASSLAETQYFGPGTRLLVL.

V is TRBV2 and J is TRBJ2-2; possible D gene TRBD2, 6 bases. The CDR3 length is 14 residues. Germline CDR1 SNHLY, CDR2 FYNNEI. V lost 4 bases to trimming and J lost 7 bases, with 13 bases between them. DNA for the CDR3: TGTGCCAGCAGTGCGGTAGGGCGGGGCGGGGAGCTGTTTTTT. It translates to CASSAVGRGGELFF. Variable domain in full (rest from reference TRBV2 and TRBJ2-2): EPEVTQTPSHQVTQMGQEVILRCVPISNHLYFYWYRQILGQKVEFLVSFYNNEISEKSEIFDDQFSVERPDGSNFTLKIRSTKLEDSAMYFCASSAVGRGGELFFGEGSRLTVL.

About this clone itself: At the DNA level, this CDR3 is encoded by other sequences in the same sample as well. The chain links TRBV5-1 to TRBJ2-1; no clear D gene. Germline CDR1 is SGHRS and CDR2 is YFSETQ. The CDR3 length is 15 residues. Trimming left V 2 bases short and J 0 bases short, with 9 bases between. In DNA form, the CDR3 reads TGCGCCAGCAGCTTTGGAGCGAGCTCCTACAATGAGCAGTTCTTC. Translation: CASSFGASSYNEQFF. The full variable domain, with the rest looked up from reference TRBV5-1 and TRBJ2-1, is KAGVTQTPRYLIKTRGQQVTLSCSPISGHRSVSWYQQTPGQGLQFLFEYFSETQRNKGNFPGRFSGRQFSNSRSEMNVSTLELGDSALYLCASSFGASSYNEQFFGPGTRLTVL.

The J gene is TRBJ1-5, the V gene TRBV27, with TRBD1 as a possible D gene (6 bases). Germline lookup yields CDR1 MNHEY and CDR2 SMNVEV (reference sequence). Trimming left V 6 bases short and J 3 bases short, with 15 bases between. The CDR3 is 15 amino acids. CDR3 coding DNA: TGTGCCAGCAGCCCTGGGGGGCAGCTCAATCAGCCCCAGCATTTT. Translating it yields CASSPGGQLNQPQHF.

This sequence joins TRBV18 and TRBJ2-1; 8 bases fit TRBD2. CDR1 is KGHSH and CDR2 is LQKENI in the germline V gene. The CDR3 contains 14 residues. V lost 5 bases and J lost 8; bases outside the gene matches: 8. CDR3 region: CASSLRTSLHEQFF. CDR3 sequence (DNA): TGTGCCAGCTCATTAAGGACTAGCCTCCATGAGCAGTTCTTC.

The rearrangement links TRBV19 to TRBJ2-1, with TRBD2 matching over 10 bases. Germline CDR1 and CDR2: LNHDA and SQIVND (reference sequence). The ends lost 5 bases at V and 7 bases at J; junction bases unmatched: 2. This CDR3 comprises 13 residues. As DNA, the CDR3 is TGTGCCAGTAGTTCGACTAGCGGGAATGAGCAGTTCTTC. Translation gives CASSSTSGNEQFF.

The V and J genes are TRBV19 and TRBJ2-1; 11 bases align to TRBD2. CDR3 length: 17 residues. V was pared by 6 bases and J by 0 bases, with 7 bases of the junction left unmatched. Germline V gene data show CDR1 as LNHDA and CDR2 as SQIVND (reference sequence). DNA of the CDR3: TGTGCCAGTAGAGGGACTAGCGGAAGGAGCTCCTACAATGAGCAGTTCTTC. Residues: CASRGTSGRSSYNEQFF.

The gene calls are TRBV7-2 and TRBJ2-7; 7 bases match TRBD1. The germline V gene has CDR1 SGHTA and CDR2 FQGNSA. V shed 3 bases, J shed 5 bases, and the junction held 7 bases outside the gene matches. The CDR3 loop spans 14 amino acids. CDR3 amino acids: CASSLMTGRDEQYF. DNA for the CDR3: TGTGCCAGCAGCTTGATGACAGGGCGCGACGAGCAGTACTTC. The entire variable domain, with the rest obtained from reference TRBV7-2 and TRBJ2-7, is as follows: GAGVSQSPSNKVTEKGKDVELRCDPISGHTALYWYRQSLGQGLEFLIYFQGNSAPDKSGLPSDRFSAERTGGSVSTLTIQRTQQEDSAVYLCASSLMTGRDEQYFGPGTRLTVT.

The chain carries TRBV18 and TRBJ1-1, with TRBD1 as a possible D gene (6 bases). Trimming stripped 4 bases from V and 3 bases from J, with 21 bases between. CDR3 length: 17 residues. Germline CDR1 and CDR2: KGHSH and LQKENI. CDR3 amino acids: CASSLRGQGNDYTEAFF. The CDR3, as DNA: TGTGCCAGCTCACTTCGCGGTCAGGGGAACGATTACACTGAAGCTTTCTTT.